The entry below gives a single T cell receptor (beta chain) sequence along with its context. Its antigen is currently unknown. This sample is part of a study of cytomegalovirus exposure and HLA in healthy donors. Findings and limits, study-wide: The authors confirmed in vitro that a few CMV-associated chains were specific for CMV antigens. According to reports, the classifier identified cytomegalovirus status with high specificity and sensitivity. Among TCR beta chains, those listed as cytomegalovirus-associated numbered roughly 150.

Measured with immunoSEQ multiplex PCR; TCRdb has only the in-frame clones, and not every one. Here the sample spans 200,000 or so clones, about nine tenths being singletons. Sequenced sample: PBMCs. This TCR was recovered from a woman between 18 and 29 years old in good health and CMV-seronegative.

The CDR3 nucleotides read TGTGCCTGGAGCACGCTTACTACCGGGGAGCTGTTTTTT. It translates to CAWSTLTTGELFF. The rearrangement uses TRBV30 and TRBJ2-2, with D unresolved. The CDR3 consists of 13 residues. V lost 3 bases and J lost 5, with 10 bases in between. CDR1 is GTSNPN, CDR2 SVGIG, per germline (reference sequence). Full variable domain (missing parts from reference TRBV30 and TRBJ2-2): SQTIHQWPATLVQPVGSPLSLECTVEGTSNPNLYWYRQAAGRGLQLLFYSVGIGQISSEVPQNLSASRPQDRQFILSSKKLLLSDSGFYLCAWSTLTTGELFFGEGSRLTVL.